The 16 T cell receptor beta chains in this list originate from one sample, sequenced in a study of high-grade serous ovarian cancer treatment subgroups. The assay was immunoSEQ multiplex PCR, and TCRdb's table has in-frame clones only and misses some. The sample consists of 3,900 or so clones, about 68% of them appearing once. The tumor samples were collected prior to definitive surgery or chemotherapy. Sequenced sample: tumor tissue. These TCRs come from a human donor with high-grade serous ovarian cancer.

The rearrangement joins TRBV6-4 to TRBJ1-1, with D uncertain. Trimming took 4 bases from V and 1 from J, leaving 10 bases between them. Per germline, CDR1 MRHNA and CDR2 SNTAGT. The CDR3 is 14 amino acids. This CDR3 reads CASSASPGNTEAFF. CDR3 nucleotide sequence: TGTGCCAGCAGTGCATCCCCGGGGAACACTGAAGCTTTCTTT.

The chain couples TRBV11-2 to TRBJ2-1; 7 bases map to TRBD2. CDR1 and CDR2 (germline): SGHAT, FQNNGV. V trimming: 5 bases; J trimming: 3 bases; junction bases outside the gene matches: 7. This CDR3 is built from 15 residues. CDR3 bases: TGTGCCAGCAGCCTGGGGGGGAGTAGCTACAATGAGCAGTTCTTC. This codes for CASSLGGSSYNEQFF.

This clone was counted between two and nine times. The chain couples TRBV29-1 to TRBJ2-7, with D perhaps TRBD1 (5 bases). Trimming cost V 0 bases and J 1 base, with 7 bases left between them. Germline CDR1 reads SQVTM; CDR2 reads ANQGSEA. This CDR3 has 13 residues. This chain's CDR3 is CSVEEGASYEQYF. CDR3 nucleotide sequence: TGCAGCGTTGAAGAAGGGGCGTCCTACGAGCAGTACTTC.

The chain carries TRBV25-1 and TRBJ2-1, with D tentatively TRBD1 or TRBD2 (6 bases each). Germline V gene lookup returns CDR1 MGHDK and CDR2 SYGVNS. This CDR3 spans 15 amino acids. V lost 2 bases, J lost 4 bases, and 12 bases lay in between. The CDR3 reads CASSETGAPYNEQFF. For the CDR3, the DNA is TGTGCCAGCAGTGAAACGGGGGCCCCATACAATGAGCAGTTCTTC.

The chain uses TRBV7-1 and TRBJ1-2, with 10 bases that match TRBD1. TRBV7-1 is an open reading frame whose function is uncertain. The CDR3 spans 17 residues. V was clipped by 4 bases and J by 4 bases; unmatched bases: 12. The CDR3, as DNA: TGTGCCAGCAGCTTGGACCTGGGGACAGGGGTTGGCTATGGCTACACCTTC. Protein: CASSLDLGTGVGYGYTF.

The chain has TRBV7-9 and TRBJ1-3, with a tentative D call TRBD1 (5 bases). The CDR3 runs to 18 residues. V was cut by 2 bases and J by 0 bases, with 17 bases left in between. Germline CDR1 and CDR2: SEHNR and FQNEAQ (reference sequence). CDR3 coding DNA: TGTGCCAGCAGCTTACAGGGAATCGCCCACTTCTCTGGAAACACCATATATTTT. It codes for CASSLQGIAHFSGNTIYF.

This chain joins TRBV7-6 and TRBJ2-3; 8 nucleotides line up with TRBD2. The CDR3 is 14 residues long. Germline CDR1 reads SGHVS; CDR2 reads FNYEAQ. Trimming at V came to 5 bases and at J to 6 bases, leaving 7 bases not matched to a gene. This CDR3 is CASSPGGGRDTQYF. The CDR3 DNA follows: TGTGCCAGCAGCCCCGGGGGGGGGAGGGATACGCAGTATTTT.

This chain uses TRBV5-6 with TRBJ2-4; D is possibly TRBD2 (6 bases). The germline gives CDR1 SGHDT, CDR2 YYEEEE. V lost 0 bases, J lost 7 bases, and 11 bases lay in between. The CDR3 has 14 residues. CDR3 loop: CASSLDQAGNIQYF. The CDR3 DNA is TGTGCCAGCAGCTTGGATCAGGCGGGGAACATTCAGTACTTC.

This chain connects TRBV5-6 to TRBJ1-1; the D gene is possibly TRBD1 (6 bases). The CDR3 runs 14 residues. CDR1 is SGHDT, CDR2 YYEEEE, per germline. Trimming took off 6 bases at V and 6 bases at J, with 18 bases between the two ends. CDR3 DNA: TGTGCCAGCACACAACAGGGTATCTGGGCTGAAGCTTTCTTT. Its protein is CASTQQGIWAEAFF.

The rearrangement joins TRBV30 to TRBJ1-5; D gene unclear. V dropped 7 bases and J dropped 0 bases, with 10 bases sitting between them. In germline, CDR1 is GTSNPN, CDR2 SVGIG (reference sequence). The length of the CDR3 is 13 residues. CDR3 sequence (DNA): TGTGCCTCTTCAGCAGATAGCAATCAGCCCCAGCATTTT. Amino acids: CASSADSNQPQHF.

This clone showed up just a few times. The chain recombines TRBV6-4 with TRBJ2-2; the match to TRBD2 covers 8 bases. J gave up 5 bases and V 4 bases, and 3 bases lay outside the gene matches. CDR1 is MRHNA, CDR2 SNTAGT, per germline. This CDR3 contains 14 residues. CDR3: CASSVGGETGELFF. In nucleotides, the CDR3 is TGTGCCAGCAGTGTCGGGGGGGAGACCGGGGAGCTGTTTTTT.

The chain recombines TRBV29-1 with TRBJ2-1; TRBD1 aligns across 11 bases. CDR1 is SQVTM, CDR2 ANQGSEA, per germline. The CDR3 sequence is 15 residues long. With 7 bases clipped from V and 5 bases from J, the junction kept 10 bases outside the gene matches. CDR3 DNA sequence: TGCAGCGCACCGAGGACAGGGGGCTCGAACAATGAGCAGTTCTTC. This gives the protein CSAPRTGGSNNEQFF.

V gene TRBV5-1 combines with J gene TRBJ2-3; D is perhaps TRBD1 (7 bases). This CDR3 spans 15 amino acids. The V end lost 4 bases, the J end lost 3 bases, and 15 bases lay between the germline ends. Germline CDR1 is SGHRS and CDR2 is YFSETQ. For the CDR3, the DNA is TGCGCCAGCAGCCAACAGGGGAGGAAGACAGATACGCAGTATTTT. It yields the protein CASSQQGRKTDTQYF.

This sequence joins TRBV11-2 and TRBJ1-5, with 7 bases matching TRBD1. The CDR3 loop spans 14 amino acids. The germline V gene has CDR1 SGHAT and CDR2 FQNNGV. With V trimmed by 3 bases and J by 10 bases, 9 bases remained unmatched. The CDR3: CASSFGQALSPQHF. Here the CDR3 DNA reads TGTGCCAGCAGCTTCGGACAGGCCTTATCCCCCCAGCATTTT.

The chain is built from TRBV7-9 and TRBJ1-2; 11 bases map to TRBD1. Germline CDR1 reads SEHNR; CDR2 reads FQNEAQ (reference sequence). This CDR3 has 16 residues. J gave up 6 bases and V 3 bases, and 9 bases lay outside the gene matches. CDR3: CASSFGTGGEVDGYTF. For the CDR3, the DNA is TGTGCCAGCAGCTTTGGGACAGGGGGTGAAGTTGATGGCTACACCTTC.

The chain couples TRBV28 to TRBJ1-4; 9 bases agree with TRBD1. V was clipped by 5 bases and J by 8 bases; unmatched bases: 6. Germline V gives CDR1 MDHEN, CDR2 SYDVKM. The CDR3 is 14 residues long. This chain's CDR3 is CASSNRDRVEKLFF. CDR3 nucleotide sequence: TGTGCCAGCAGTAACCGGGACAGGGTGGAAAAACTGTTTTTT.